Listed below are T cell receptor beta chains from one sample, sequenced in a study of cytomegalovirus exposure and HLA in healthy donors. Clones were sequenced by immunoSEQ multiplex PCR, and TCRdb holds only the in-frame ones, with some missing. Among 150,000 to 180,000 clones, roughly 79% were seen once, and the ten largest hold approximately 3%. The sequenced sample was PBMCs. These receptors were collected from a man aged 18-30 years in good health and CMV-seronegative. CDR3s include the opening cysteine and the closing phenylalanine or tryptophan. The D gene is left open where the match is weak. Clone size is shown for a subset of rows, as once, few, many or a class of expanded clone.

TGCGCCAGCAGTTATATCGGGACTAGCGTTTTCGATGAGCAGTTCTTC CASSYIGTSVFDEQFF . TRBV5-1 TRBD2 TRBJ2-1
TGTGCCAGCGGAGACCGGGGGCAGCCCCAGCATTTT CASGDRGQPQHF few TRBV2 . TRBJ1-5
TGTGCCAGCAGCGCTGGACAGGGTCTGGAGCAGTACTTC CASSAGQGLEQYF . TRBV9 TRBD1 TRBJ2-7
TGTGCCAGCAGCGACAGACACCGGCGCTACGAGCAGTACTTC CASSDRHRRYEQYF . TRBV7-2 . TRBJ2-7
TGTGCCAGCAGTGGCGGGGAGTTCTATGGCTACACCTTC CASSGGEFYGYTF . TRBV2 . TRBJ1-2
TGCAGCTGCGGGATGCAAGAGACCCAGTACTTC CSCGMQETQYF . TRBV29-1 . TRBJ2-5
TGTGCCAGCAGTGGTGGGCAGGGGGACAATGAGCAGTTCTTC CASSGGQGDNEQFF . TRBV2 TRBD1 TRBJ2-1
TGCGCCAGCAGCCAAGATCCCGGGGCTGGAAACACCATATATTTT CASSQDPGAGNTIYF few TRBV4-1 . TRBJ1-3
TGCGCCAGCAGCTTGGGAGAGGCTAATGAAAAACTGTTTTTT CASSLGEANEKLFF . TRBV5-1 . TRBJ1-4
TGTGCCAGCAGTTACTCGAACAGGGGCCAGAACACTGAAGCTTTCTTT CASSYSNRGQNTEAFF . TRBV6-5 TRBD1 TRBJ1-1
TGTGCCAGCAGCCGGGACCGGGACAGTCACACCGGGGAGCTGTTTTTT CASSRDRDSHTGELFF few TRBV4-2 TRBD1 TRBJ2-2
TGTGCCAGCAGCCCATTCGGGGGCAATGAGCAGTTCTTC CASSPFGGNEQFF once TRBV7-6 . TRBJ2-1
TGTGCCAGCAGAACCATGAGGGTTGGCGAGACCCAGTACTTC CASRTMRVGETQYF few TRBV6-5 . TRBJ2-5
TGTGCCAGCAGCGTATACGGGTCGGAGCAGTTCTTC CASSVYGSEQFF . TRBV9 . TRBJ2-1
TGCGCCAGCAGCTTGAGACAGTTTAACACTGAAGCTTTCTTT CASSLRQFNTEAFF . TRBV5-1 . TRBJ1-1
TGTGCCATCAGTGAGTCGGAGGGGGCACCCTTGGGGGGTTTCTTT CAISESEGAPLGGFF . TRBV10-3 TRBD1 TRBJ1-1
TGTGCCAGCAGCCTTCGACAGTACCAAGAGACCCAGTACTTC CASSLRQYQETQYF . TRBV5-4 . TRBJ2-5
TGTGCCAGCAGCAATAGCGGGGGGGGGCCCACAGATACGCAGTATTTT CASSNSGGGPTDTQYF few TRBV9 TRBD2 TRBJ2-3
TGTGCCAGCGGCCAGGCGGGGGGACAAGAGACCCAGTACTTC CASGQAGGQETQYF . TRBV5-4 TRBD2 TRBJ2-5
TGTGCCAGCAGCTTCTCCGACAGGGCCCCCGAGCAGTACTTC CASSFSDRAPEQYF . TRBV5-5 TRBD1 TRBJ2-7
TGTGCCAGCAGCTGGCGAGGGAACACTGAAGCTTTCTTT CASSWRGNTEAFF . TRBV5-4 . TRBJ1-1
TGTGCCAGCTCCGGGACTAGCGGGGAAGATACGCAGTATTTT CASSGTSGEDTQYF once TRBV18 TRBD2 TRBJ2-3
TGCGCCAGCAGCTCCCCAGGGCCCAATTCACCCCTCCACTTT CASSSPGPNSPLHF . TRBV5-1 . TRBJ1-6
TGTGCCAGCAGCGTAATGGTCGTTGGGAGTTCTGAAGCTTTCTTT CASSVMVVGSSEAFF . TRBV9 . TRBJ1-1
TGCGCCAGCAGCCGACCCAGGGGGTGCTACGGTCGGGATTACGAGCAGTACTTC CASSRPRGCYGRDYEQYF . TRBV10-1 TRBD1 TRBJ2-7
TGCAGCGCCTCGGGAGGCTACACCTTC CSASGGYTF . TRBV29-1 . TRBJ1-2
TGTGCCAGTAGTTTTTTGAAGCAGAAGGCGGCATACGAGCAGTACTTC CASSFLKQKAAYEQYF few TRBV19 . TRBJ2-7
TGTGCCAGCAGCCAGAGGGTAGATACGCAGTATTTT CASSQRVDTQYF . TRBV13 . TRBJ2-3
TGTGCCAGCAGCTTCGGGGGTAAGGCTTTCTTT CASSFGGKAFF . TRBV13 . TRBJ1-1
TGTGCCAGCAGGGAAACCGGTGGGAGTGAGCAGTTCTTC CASRETGGSEQFF . TRBV6-5 . TRBJ2-1
TGTGCCAGCAGCTTGGCCGGTGAGCAGTTCTTC CASSLAGEQFF . TRBV5-6 . TRBJ2-1
TGTGCCAGCAGCTTAGTTGCAGGGAGGTTGGAGACCCAGTACTTC CASSLVAGRLETQYF . TRBV7-3 . TRBJ2-5
TGTGCCAGCAGCTTACAGGGGGTCGGCACAGATACGCAGTATTTT CASSLQGVGTDTQYF . TRBV7-2 TRBD1 TRBJ2-3
TGTGCCTGGAGGCTCGACAGGGCCTATGGCTACACCTTC CAWRLDRAYGYTF . TRBV30 TRBD1 TRBJ1-2
TGTGCCAGCAGCCAACCCGGGACAGGCGAAAAACTGTTTTTT CASSQPGTGEKLFF . TRBV4-2 TRBD1 TRBJ1-4
TGTGCCAGCAGTTACACCGCTACAGGGTTACGCACTGAAGCTTTCTTT CASSYTATGLRTEAFF . TRBV6-6 . TRBJ1-1
TGTGCCAGCAGCCGTACAGGGGCTGGGGCCAACGTCCTGACTTTC CASSRTGAGANVLTF . TRBV5-5 TRBD1 TRBJ2-6
TGTGCCAGCAGTGAAGCGATGGCAGGGCTAACTTCTGGAAACACCATATATTTT CASSEAMAGLTSGNTIYF . TRBV6-1 . TRBJ1-3
TGTGCCAGCAGCCACGCGGCGCGTCCTTGGGACGAGCAGTACTTC CASSHAARPWDEQYF few TRBV5-6 . TRBJ2-7